This T cell receptor beta chain was recovered during a study of graft-versus-host responses after intestinal transplantation. Study overall: Each of the recipients got a multivisceral, liver-intestinal, or isolated intestinal transplant. General study results and limits: Some patients had graft-donor T cell macrochimerism, and their allografts showed high graft-versus-host to host-versus-graft clonal ratios. GvH clone levels peaked in circulation, and this peak was associated with early post-transplant HvG declines. GvH clones turned up in recipient marrow; some had shown up first in ileum or blood.

In regard to this clone: The antigen is not known.

J gave up 7 bases and V 2 bases, and 18 bases lay outside the gene matches. The germline gives CDR1 LGHNA, CDR2 YNFKEQ. The CDR3 spans 19 residues. Assay: immunoSEQ multiplex PCR; the TCRdb copy retains only in-frame clones and omits some. Here the sample spans about 70,000 clones, 90% being singletons. The TCR sequence derives from a human donor who was the organ donor for an intestinal transplant. The specimen comprised unstimulated CD8+ T cells sorted from spleen or lymph node cells, sampled before transplant. The rearrangement joins TRBV4-2 to TRBJ2-1; 9 bases map to TRBD1. In DNA, the CDR3 is TGTGCCAGCAGCCAACAGACCTCAACTATGGGACAGGGTAGGAATGAGCAGTTCTTC. It yields the protein CASSQQTSTMGQGRNEQFF.